Listed here are 5 T cell receptor beta chains from one sample, sequenced in a study of blood T cell repertoires in COVID-19. Generated by immunoSEQ multiplex PCR, the TCRdb table keeps only in-frame clones and is missing some. The top ten clones hold over 4.5% of a sample with around 71,000 clones, more than 80% of them seen once. The sequencing sample was made of peripheral blood. These receptors were obtained from an elderly man with acute or convalescent COVID-19.

The gene calls are TRBV5-4 and TRBJ2-2, with TRBD1 as a possible D gene (5 bases). The CDR3 consists of 12 residues. Germline CDR1 reads SGHNT; CDR2 reads YYREEE (reference sequence). V was pared by 2 bases and J by 7 bases, with 6 bases between. The CDR3: CASSFQGGELFF. CDR3 DNA: TGTGCCAGCAGCTTTCAGGGCGGGGAGCTGTTTTTT.

In this sample, this clone turned up once. The gene calls are TRBV11-2 and TRBJ2-7, with 9 bases lining up with TRBD2. V was clipped by 2 bases and J by 2 bases; unmatched bases: 4. Germline CDR1 and CDR2: SGHAT and FQNNGV. CDR3 size: 15 residues. CDR3 bases: TGTGCCAGCAGCTTATCTAGCGGGATTCCCTACGAGCAGTACTTC. Translated, it gives CASSLSSGIPYEQYF.

The chain employs TRBV3-1 (or the pseudogene TRBV3-2) and TRBJ2-2, with 9 positions matching TRBD2. J lost 4 bases, V lost 1 base, and 1 base had no gene match. This CDR3 is built from 15 residues. Per the germline V gene, CDR1 is LGHDT and CDR2 is YNNKEL (reference sequence). The CDR3: CASSQGLAVTGELFF. The CDR3, as DNA: TGTGCCAGCAGCCAAGGACTAGCGGTCACCGGGGAGCTGTTTTTT.

This chain links TRBV28 with TRBJ2-1, with 7 bases lining up with TRBD1. V was pared by 6 bases and J by 6 bases, with 5 bases of the junction left unmatched. CDR1 and CDR2 (germline): MDHEN, SYDVKM. The CDR3 extends over 13 amino acids. The CDR3 loop is CASRPTGINEQFF. CDR3 DNA sequence: TGTGCCAGCAGGCCGACAGGGATCAATGAGCAGTTCTTC.

A single count supports this clone. The J gene is TRBJ2-3, the V gene TRBV7-2; D is possibly TRBD2 (6 bases). V was cut by 2 bases and J by 1 base, with 13 bases left in between. The CDR3 sequence is 16 residues long. Germline V CDR1 and CDR2: SGHTA, FQGNSA. CDR3 in amino acids: CASSLSEVAGTDTQYF. The CDR3 DNA reads TGTGCCAGCAGCTTAAGTGAGGTAGCGGGCACAGATACGCAGTATTTT.